Only a few counts were recorded for the clone carrying this TCR beta chain. Deletions cut 2 bases from V and 4 bases from J, with 8 bases between. This CDR3 has 13 residues. CDR1 is MNHEY, CDR2 SVGAGI, per germline. This sample is drawn from a study of regulatory T cells in long-lasting Graves disease. The time point: newly diagnosed GD, antithyroid drugs for less than 3 months. PBMCs were the source of the RNA used for TCR sequencing. For TCR beta, libraries came from iRepertoire HTBI primers and Arm-PCR of CDR3 regions. From the multiplex PCR reads, TCRdb called clonotypes with MiXCR, one entry per CDR3 protein. This repertoire shows under 800,000 distinct CDR3 sequences, under 20% found once; its top ten account for 15% to 20%. These data also formed part of another study, on T cells in Graves' hyperthyroidism and ophthalmopathy.

This chain uses TRBV6-5 with TRBJ2-5; D unresolved. Sequenced material: peripheral blood mononuclear cells (PBMCs), taken at new diagnosis, from a patient treated with antithyroid drugs. The source is a young woman with Graves disease. The CDR3 spells CASSYGTLETQYF. The CDR3 DNA reads as TGTGCCAGCAGTTACGGAACCCTAGAGACCCAGTACTTC.